The sequence of this T cell receptor (beta chain) was determined in a study of blood T cell repertoires in COVID-19. Assignment of participants to cohorts was predicated upon participant-reported clinical history. What the recovered Cohort 3 donors had was two negative PCRs, clearance, or symptom resolution. Sequencing used immunoSEQ multiplex PCR; TCRdb keeps in-frame clones, though not all of them. The sample yields more than 110,000 clones, over 65% seen once. This TCR was recovered from a woman in her fifties or sixties who had recovered from COVID-19. Sequencing used PBMCs or T cells enriched from blood (not recorded which).

The DNA for the CDR3 is TGTGCCAGCAGGCCCGGACAGGGGTGGGGTCAGCCCCAGCATTTT. Its protein is CASRPGQGWGQPQHF. V is TRBV6-5 and J is TRBJ1-5; 9 bases align to TRBD1. J lost 6 bases, V lost 6 bases, and 9 bases had no gene match. The CDR3 has 15 amino acids. Germline V CDR1 and CDR2: MNHEY, SVGAGI.